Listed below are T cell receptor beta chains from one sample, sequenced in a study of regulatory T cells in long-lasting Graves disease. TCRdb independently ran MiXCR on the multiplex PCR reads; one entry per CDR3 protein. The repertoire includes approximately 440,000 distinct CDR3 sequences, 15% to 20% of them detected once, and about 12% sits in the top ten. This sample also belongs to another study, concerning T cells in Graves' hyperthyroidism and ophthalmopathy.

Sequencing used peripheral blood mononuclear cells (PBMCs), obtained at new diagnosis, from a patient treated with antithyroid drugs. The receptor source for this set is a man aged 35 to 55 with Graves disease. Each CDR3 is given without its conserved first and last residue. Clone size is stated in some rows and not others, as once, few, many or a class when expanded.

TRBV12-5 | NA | ASGLIPYEQY
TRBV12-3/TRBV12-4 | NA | ASRLSGSGNEQF
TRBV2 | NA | ASRDRQGAGNSPLH
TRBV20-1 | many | SASGGGTDTQY
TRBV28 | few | ASSLPRANTDTQY
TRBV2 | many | ASGLAVSYNEQF
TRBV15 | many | ATSRVAGGMDEQF
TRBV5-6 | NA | ASSWDTAYNEQF
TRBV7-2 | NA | ASSLAGMAGELF
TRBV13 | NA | ASSLGSADYNEQF
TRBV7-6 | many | ASSLGTSGMHEQF
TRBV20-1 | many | SASLRRRLGTDTQY
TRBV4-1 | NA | ASSLLGTSGTGGSREQF
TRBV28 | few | ASSSLTGSWGYT
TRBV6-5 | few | ASSLGTSGRAYYNEQF
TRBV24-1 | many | ATSDPSGRVYNEQF